Below, 3 T cell receptor beta chains from the same sample are listed, as sequenced in a study of blood T cell repertoires in COVID-19. Sequencing was performed with immunoSEQ multiplex PCR; in TCRdb, only in-frame clones are kept and a portion is missing. The repertoire holds 180,000 or so clones, with about 80% as singletons. Sequencing was performed on peripheral blood. The receptor source for this set is a woman in her fifties or sixties with active or convalescent COVID-19.

The chain employs TRBV6-2 or TRBV6-3 and TRBJ1-6; 7 nucleotides line up with TRBD1. Germline V CDR1 and CDR2: MNHEY, SVGEGT. Trimming cost V 2 bases and J 8 bases; bases outside gene matches: 3. CDR3 length: 14 amino acids. CDR3 in DNA: TGTGCCAGCAGTTACACAGGGGAGGATTCACCCCTCCACTTT. This gives the protein CASSYTGEDSPLHF.

The rearrangement uses TRBV2 and TRBJ1-5, with D unresolved. Germline CDR1 is SNHLY and CDR2 is FYNNEI. The V and J ends lost 9 bases and 2 bases respectively, with 14 bases between them. The CDR3 runs 14 residues. The CDR3 DNA reads TGTGCCAGTAACCAGGCATATGGCAATCAGCCCCAGCATTTT. Amino acid sequence: CASNQAYGNQPQHF.

The chain is built from TRBV14 and TRBJ2-2; D possibly corresponds to TRBD2 (7 bases). The length of the CDR3 is 15 residues. Germline assignment: CDR1 SGHDN and CDR2 FVKESK. Trimming cost V 4 bases and J 2 bases, with 11 bases left between them. DNA for the CDR3: TGTGCCAGCAGCCTGAGGGGGGGAAACACCGGGGAGCTGTTTTTT. Its translation is CASSLRGGNTGELFF.